A single sample is the source of the 5 T cell receptor beta chains below, sequenced in a study of blood T cell repertoires in COVID-19. Repertoires were generated with immunoSEQ multiplex PCR, while TCRdb's copy carries only in-frame clones and drops some. The sample lists around 150,000 clones; 70% to 85% were seen once. The sample consisted of peripheral blood. The receptors derive from a woman of 80 years or more with acute or convalescent COVID-19.

V and J are TRBV5-5 and TRBJ1-5; D remains ambiguous. The germline V and J ends were trimmed by 2 bases and 7 bases, with 16 bases remaining between them. Germline CDR1 and CDR2: SGHKS and YYEKEE (reference sequence). There are 15 residues in the CDR3. CDR3 sequence reads: CASSFQEGLVQPQHF. The CDR3 DNA follows: TGTGCCAGCAGCTTCCAAGAGGGTCTGGTACAGCCCCAGCATTTT.

This clone was counted many times. The chain couples TRBV7-8 to TRBJ1-1; tentatively, D is TRBD1 (5 bases). CDR1 is SGHVS, CDR2 FQNEAQ, per germline. The V gene lost 5 bases and the J gene lost 3 bases, with 16 bases spanning the gap. CDR3 size: 15 residues. In DNA form, the CDR3 reads TGTGCCAGCAGCCACATTAGGAGGGGATACACTGAAGCTTTCTTT. It encodes CASSHIRRGYTEAFF.

The chain is built from TRBV5-1 and TRBJ2-7, with 9 bases lining up with TRBD2. This CDR3 region has 16 residues. In germline, CDR1 is SGHRS, CDR2 YFSETQ. V was clipped by 0 bases and J by 0 bases; unmatched bases: 4. The CDR3 DNA reads as TGCGCCAGCAGCTTGGGGCTAGCGGGACGCTCCTACGAGCAGTACTTC. Translation: CASSLGLAGRSYEQYF.

The J gene is TRBJ1-5, the V gene TRBV2; a weak D match, TRBD1 (5 bases). V lost 1 base and J 3 bases, leaving 10 bases between the germline ends. Germline CDR1 SNHLY, CDR2 FYNNEI. There are 15 residues in the CDR3. Here the CDR3 reads CASSEDGAYNQPQHF. Written as DNA, the CDR3 is TGTGCCAGCAGTGAAGATGGGGCCTACAATCAGCCCCAGCATTTT. Together with reference TRBV2 and TRBJ1-5, the CDR3 gives the full variable domain: EPEVTQTPSHQVTQMGQEVILRCVPISNHLYFYWYRQILGQKVEFLVSFYNNEISEKSEIFDDQFSVERPDGSNFTLKIRSTKLEDSAMYFCASSEDGAYNQPQHFGDGTRLSIL.

This clone came up a few times. This chain connects TRBV6-5 to TRBJ1-5; no reliable D call. The CDR3 contains 14 residues. Germline CDR1 and CDR2: MNHEY and SVGAGI. Trimming stripped 7 bases from V and 4 bases from J, with 14 bases between. The CDR3 sequence is CASTSVAGNQPQHF. The DNA of the CDR3 is TGTGCCAGCACCTCGGTCGCAGGTAATCAGCCCCAGCATTTT.